The 14 T cell receptor beta chains reported below all come from one sample, sequenced in a study of identifying expanded T cells in peripheral blood. Sequenced by immunoSEQ multiplex PCR; TCRdb stores in-frame clones only, minus some. The table has approximately 120,000 clones, about 87% seen once. The sequenced sample consisted of blood. These receptors originate from a person aged 18-70 years in good health.

The CDR3: CASSFPAGANVLTF. CDR3 coding DNA: TGTGCCAGCAGCTTTCCGGCTGGGGCCAACGTCCTGACTTTC. The chain is built from TRBV11-2 and TRBJ2-6; D gene uncertain. The CDR3 runs to 14 residues. Germline values: CDR1 SGHAT, CDR2 FQNNGV. V was pared by 3 bases and J by 2 bases, with 5 bases between. Full variable domain (remainder filled in from reference TRBV11-2 and TRBJ2-6): EAGVAQSPRYKIIEKRQSVAFWCNPISGHATLYWYQQILGQGPKLLIQFQNNGVVDDSQLPKDRFSAERLKGVDSTLKIQPAKLEDSAVYLCASSFPAGANVLTFGAGSRLTVL.

The gene calls are TRBV28 and TRBJ1-1; TRBD1 is a possible D gene (5 bases). The germline CDR1 and CDR2 sequences are MDHEN and SYDVKM. The CDR3 sequence is 16 residues long. V shed 5 bases and J shed 4 bases, with 20 bases lying between them. The CDR3 nucleotides read TGTGCCAGCAGTGCCGCCCGGGACCGGAGGTTCACTGAAGCTTTCTTT. Translated: CASSAARDRRFTEAFF.

This sequence joins TRBV5-4 and TRBJ2-5; D may be TRBD1 (5 bases). Trimming shortened V by 6 bases and J by 5 bases, and 17 bases separated the two germline ends. Germline V gene sequence: CDR1 SGHNT, CDR2 YYREEE (reference sequence). CDR3 length equals 14 residues. The CDR3 sequence: CASNLRGQGETQYF. The DNA for the CDR3 is TGTGCCAGCAACCTTAGGGGTCAAGGGGAGACCCAGTACTTC.

The chain carries TRBV14 and TRBJ2-1; D not certain. Germline CDR1 reads SGHDN; CDR2 reads FVKESK. The CDR3 runs to 14 residues. Trimming took off 1 base at V and 6 bases at J, with 10 bases between the two ends. In DNA, the CDR3 is TGTGCCAGCAGCCAAGGACACCCAGGCAATGAGCAGTTCTTC. Translating it yields CASSQGHPGNEQFF.

This chain connects TRBV12-5 to TRBJ2-3, with 9 bases identical to TRBD2. After removal of 3 bases from V and 2 bases from J, the junction contained 6 bases not matched to a gene. Germline V CDR1 and CDR2: LGHNT, FRNRAP. The CDR3 covers 16 residues. Here the CDR3 reads CASGFSTSGYTDTQYF. The CDR3 nucleotides read TGTGCTAGTGGTTTTAGTACTAGCGGGTACACAGATACGCAGTATTTT.

The genes are TRBV6-5 and TRBJ1-4, with 8 bases matching TRBD1. Germline-derived CDR1 and CDR2 are MNHEY and SVGAGI. The trim removed 5 bases at V and 3 bases at J, leaving 2 bases unmatched. The CDR3 contains 14 residues. The CDR3 sequence: CASSKQGANEKLFF. CDR3 sequence (DNA): TGTGCCAGCAGTAAACAGGGGGCTAATGAAAAACTGTTTTTT.

The chain combines TRBV6-5 with TRBJ2-7, with D possibly matching TRBD2 (5 bases). Trimming took 8 bases from V and 2 from J, leaving 10 bases between them. The length of the CDR3 is 12 residues. Germline CDR1 reads MNHEY; CDR2 reads SVGAGI. The CDR3 reads CASHSVTYEQYF. CDR3 nucleotide sequence: TGTGCCAGCCATAGCGTAACCTACGAGCAGTACTTC.

CDR3 amino acids: CAVSGTGSAGYTF. CDR3 bases: TGTGCCGTCTCCGGGACAGGGTCAGCTGGCTACACCTTC. The rearrangement uses TRBV10-3 and TRBJ1-2; 9 positions agree with TRBD1. The CDR3 extends over 13 amino acids. J gave up 7 bases and V 11 bases, and 11 bases lay outside the gene matches. The germline V gene encodes CDR1 ENHRY and CDR2 SYGVKD.

The V call is TRBV6-4, the J call TRBJ1-1; tentatively, D is TRBD1 (6 bases). Trimming cost V 4 bases and J 10 bases, with 10 bases left between them. Germline loops: CDR1 MRHNA, CDR2 SNTAGT. CDR3 length: 11 amino acids. The chain's CDR3 is CASSGQGRAFF. The CDR3, as DNA: TGTGCCAGCAGTGGTCAGGGGAGAGCTTTCTTT.

This clone was counted a few times. This sequence joins TRBV18 and TRBJ1-2, with D possibly TRBD1 on 5 matching bases. V was cut by 3 bases and J by 4 bases, with 12 bases left in between. Germline V lookup: CDR1 KGHSH, CDR2 LQKENI. The CDR3 covers 14 residues. CDR3 region: CASSPGEVTYGYTF. CDR3 nucleotides: TGTGCCAGCTCACCGGGGGAAGTGACCTATGGCTACACCTTC.

This clone showed up just a few times. The CDR3 loop reads CASSGDRGSLTTGELFF. CDR3 DNA: TGTGCCAGCAGTGGGGACAGGGGGTCACTGACCACCGGGGAGCTGTTTTTT. The V call is TRBV2, the J call TRBJ2-2; 11 bases fit TRBD1. Trimming cost V 4 bases and J 4 bases; bases outside gene matches: 8. The germline CDR1 and CDR2 sequences are SNHLY and FYNNEI. The CDR3 covers 17 residues.

This chain joins TRBV28 and TRBJ2-1; 8 bases agree with TRBD1. After removal of 5 bases from V and 0 bases from J, the junction contained 3 bases not matched to a gene. This CDR3 region has 15 residues. The germline CDR1 and CDR2 sequences are MDHEN and SYDVKM. The CDR3 loop is CASSLQGASYNEQFF. DNA for the CDR3: TGTGCCAGCAGTCTCCAGGGGGCCTCCTACAATGAGCAGTTCTTC.

J is TRBJ2-2 and V is TRBV6-5; D assignment may be TRBD1 or TRBD2 (5 bases each). The CDR3 is 16 residues long. Germline V gives CDR1 MNHEY, CDR2 SVGAGI. V lost 0 bases and J lost 4, with 12 bases in between. CDR3 loop: CASSYSRAGSTGELFF. CDR3 DNA: TGTGCCAGCAGTTACTCGAGAGCAGGGAGCACCGGGGAGCTGTTTTTT.

This sequence joins TRBV4-2 and TRBJ2-5; D call uncertain. Germline V gives CDR1 LGHNA, CDR2 YNFKEQ. CDR3 size: 15 residues. Trimming shortened V by 1 base and J by 1 base, and 10 bases separated the two germline ends. In DNA, the CDR3 is TGTGCCAGCAGCCAAGGCGAAGTAATCCAAGAGACCCAGTACTTC. It codes for CASSQGEVIQETQYF.